This is a list of T cell receptor beta chains from one sample in a study of T cell repertoires in cytomegalovirus infection. Antigens of these TCRs are unknown. TCRdb passed the reads through MiXCR, listing each CDR3 protein once. The data show fewer than 150,000 distinct CDR3 sequences, 30% seen once. The specimen was CD8+ T cells from cultured PBMCs, collected from culture after CMV antigen stimulation. The receptors here all came from a human donor in good health (CMV status not recorded). Some clones in this sample may be carry-over from other donors' samples. Each CDR3 is given with its conserved first and last residue. D genes are given only for firm matches. Size is omitted from some rows. Given values are once, few, many or a class for expanded clones.

>TRBJ1-1|TRBV28|many|-
TGTGCCAGCACCCCCGCGGGGCACGGCACTGAAGCTTTCTTT
CASTPAGHGTEAFF
>TRBJ2-7|TRBV27|few|-
TGTGCCAGCAGCCGACCCGGACAGCTCTACGAGCAGTACTTC
CASSRPGQLYEQYF
>TRBJ1-2|TRBV9|-|-
TGTGCCAGCAGCGTACCCGGTGGCTACACCTTC
CASSVPGGYTF
>TRBJ1-2|TRBV7-9|many|-
TGTGCCAGCAAGATGGAAGAGAGCTATGGCTACACCTTC
CASKMEESYGYTF
>TRBJ1-2|TRBV4-1|-|-
TGCGCCAGCAGCCAAGATACAGGGTTTCGATTGGGCTACACCTTC
CASSQDTGFRLGYTF
>TRBJ2-2|TRBV4-3|-|-
TGCGCCAGCAGCCAAGATGGGGTAGGGGCGGGAACCGGGGAGCTGTTTTTT
CASSQDGVGAGTGELFF
>TRBJ1-1|TRBV6-2/TRBV6-3|few|-
TGTGCCAGCAGGCCGGCCGGGGGAGCTGAAGCTTTCTTT
CASRPAGGAEAFF
>TRBJ2-6|TRBV19|once|TRBD1
TGTGCCAGTAGTCCCCAGCCGGGACAGCTTTATCCTTCTGGGGCCAACGTCCTGACTTTC
CASSPQPGQLYPSGANVLTF
>TRBJ2-1|TRBV4-1|-|-
TGCGCCAGCAGCCAAGACTGGGGAGAGCAGTTCTTC
CASSQDWGEQFF
>TRBJ2-7|TRBV7-6|-|TRBD1
TGTGCCAGCAGCGGGTCTCTCGGGACAGGACATTGGGAGCAGTACTTC
CASSGSLGTGHWEQYF
>TRBJ2-1|TRBV7-2|large|-
TGTGCCAGCAGCTCCCGAACGTCAGCAGTCCGGAATGAGCAGTTCTTC
CASSSRTSAVRNEQFF
>TRBJ2-7|TRBV19|-|TRBD2
TGTGCCAGTAGTAAACTAGCGGGGGCCTACGAGCAGTACTTC
CASSKLAGAYEQYF
>TRBJ1-1|TRBV28|few|-
TGTGCCAGCGTTCTTGAAGGAGGGGCCGGGGAGAACACTGAAGCTTTCTTT
CASVLEGGAGENTEAFF
>TRBJ2-4|TRBV6-1|few|-
TGTGCCAGCCAACCGGGGCAGGGTGAAAACATTCAGTACTTC
CASQPGQGENIQYF
>TRBJ2-7|TRBV29-1|-|-
TGCAGCGTGGAAGGTAGATCCCCCTACGAGCAGTACTTC
CSVEGRSPYEQYF
>TRBJ2-1|TRBV7-9|many|TRBD1
TGTGCCAGCAGCTCCCGATTCGAGGGGGCCTTTGAAATGGAGCAGTTCTTC
CASSSRFEGAFEMEQFF
>TRBJ1-3|TRBV28|few|-
TGTGCCAGCAGTCCTTATCTTTCAGGGCACTCTGGAAACACCATATATTTT
CASSPYLSGHSGNTIYF
>TRBJ2-1|TRBV20-1|-|-
TGCAGGTTTAACAATGAGCAGTTCTTC
CRFNNEQFF
>TRBJ2-5|TRBV6-1|few|-
TGTGCCAGCAGTGGAGGGACTCCAAAGCTAGAGACCCAGTACTTC
CASSGGTPKLETQYF
>TRBJ1-1|TRBV12-3/TRBV12-4|-|-
TGTGCCAGCACCCATTCTGGGGAGGGCACTGAAGCTTTCTTT
CASTHSGEGTEAFF
>TRBJ2-1|TRBV3-1|once|-
TGTGCCAGCAGCCAAGCGGGGGATCGGTTCTTC
CASSQAGDRFF
>TRBJ2-1|TRBV7-3|few|TRBD2
TGTGCCAGCAGCTTGGGGACTAGCGGGGGGGCTAGCTTCGCTGAGCAGTTCTTC
CASSLGTSGGASFAEQFF
>TRBJ2-7|TRBV6-1|many|-
TGTGCCAGCAGCGGCGACGGGACCTCCTACGAGCAGTACTTC
CASSGDGTSYEQYF
>TRBJ1-5|TRBV4-1|few|-
TGCGCCAGCAGCCAAGATCCCGGCAGGGAGAGGGGCAATCAGCCCCAGCATTTT
CASSQDPGRERGNQPQHF